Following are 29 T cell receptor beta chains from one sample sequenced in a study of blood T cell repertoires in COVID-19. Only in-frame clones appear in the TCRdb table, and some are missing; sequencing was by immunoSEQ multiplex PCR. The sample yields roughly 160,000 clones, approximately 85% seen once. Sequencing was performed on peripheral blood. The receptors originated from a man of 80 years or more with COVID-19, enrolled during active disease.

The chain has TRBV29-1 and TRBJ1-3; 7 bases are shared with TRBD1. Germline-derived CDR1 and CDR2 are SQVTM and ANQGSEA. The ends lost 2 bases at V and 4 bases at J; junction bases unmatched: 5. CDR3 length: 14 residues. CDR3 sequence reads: CSVETGTAGNTIYF. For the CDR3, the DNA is TGCAGCGTTGAAACCGGGACAGCCGGAAACACCATATATTTT.

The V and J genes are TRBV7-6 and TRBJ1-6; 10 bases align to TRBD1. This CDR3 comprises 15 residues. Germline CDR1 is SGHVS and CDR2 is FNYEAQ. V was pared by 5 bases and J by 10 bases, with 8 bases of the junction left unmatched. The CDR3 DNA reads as TGTGCCAGCAGCAGGGGCGGGACAGGGGACTCACCCCTCCACTTT. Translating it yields CASSRGGTGDSPLHF. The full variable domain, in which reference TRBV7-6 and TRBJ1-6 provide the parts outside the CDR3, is GAGVSQSPRYKVTKRGQDVALRCDPISGHVSLYWYRQALGQGPEFLTYFNYEAQQDKSGLPNDRFSAERPEGSISTLTIQRTEQRDSAMYRCASSRGGTGDSPLHFGNGTRLTVT.

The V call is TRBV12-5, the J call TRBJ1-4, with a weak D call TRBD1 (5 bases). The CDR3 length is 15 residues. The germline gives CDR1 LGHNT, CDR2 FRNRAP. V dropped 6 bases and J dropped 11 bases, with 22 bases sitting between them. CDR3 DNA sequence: TGTGCTAGTGGCCCTGGTTGGGGCAGGTCGATGAAACTGTTTTTT. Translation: CASGPGWGRSMKLFF. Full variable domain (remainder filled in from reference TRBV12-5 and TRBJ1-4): DARVTQTPRHKVTEMGQEVTMRCQPILGHNTVFWYRQTMMQGLELLAYFRNRAPLDDSGMPKDRFSAEMPDATLATLKIQPSEPRDSAVYFCASGPGWGRSMKLFFGSGTQLSVL.

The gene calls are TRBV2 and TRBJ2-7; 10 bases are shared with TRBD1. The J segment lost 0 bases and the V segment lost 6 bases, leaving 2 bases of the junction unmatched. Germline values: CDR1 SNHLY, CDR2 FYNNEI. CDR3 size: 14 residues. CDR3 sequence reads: CASSRDRGSYEQYF. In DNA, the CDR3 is TGTGCCAGCAGCCGGGACAGGGGCTCCTACGAGCAGTACTTC.

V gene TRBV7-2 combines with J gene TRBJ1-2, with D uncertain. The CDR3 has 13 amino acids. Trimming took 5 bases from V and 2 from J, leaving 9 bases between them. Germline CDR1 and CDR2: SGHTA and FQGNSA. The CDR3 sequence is CASSTGFNYGYTF. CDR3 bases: TGTGCCAGCAGCACGGGATTCAACTATGGCTACACCTTC. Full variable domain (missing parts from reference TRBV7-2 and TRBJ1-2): GAGVSQSPSNKVTEKGKDVELRCDPISGHTALYWYRQSLGQGLEFLIYFQGNSAPDKSGLPSDRFSAERTGGSVSTLTIQRTQQEDSAVYLCASSTGFNYGYTFGSGTRLTVV.

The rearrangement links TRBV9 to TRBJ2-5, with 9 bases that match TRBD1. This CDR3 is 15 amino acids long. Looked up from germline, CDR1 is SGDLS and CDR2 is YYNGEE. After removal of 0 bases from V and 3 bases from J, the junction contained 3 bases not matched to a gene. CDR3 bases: TGTGCCAGCAGCGTAGGGGGGACAGGGAAAGAGACCCAGTACTTC. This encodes CASSVGGTGKETQYF. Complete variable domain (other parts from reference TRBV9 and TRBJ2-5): DSGVTQTPKHLITATGQRVTLRCSPRSGDLSVYWYQQSLDQGLQFLIQYYNGEERAKGNILERFSAQQFPDLHSELNLSSLELGDSALYFCASSVGGTGKETQYFGPGTRLLVL.

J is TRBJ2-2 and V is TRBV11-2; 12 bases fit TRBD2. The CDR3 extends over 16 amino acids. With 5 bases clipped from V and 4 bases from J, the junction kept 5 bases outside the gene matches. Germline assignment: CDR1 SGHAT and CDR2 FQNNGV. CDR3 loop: CASSPRLAGATGELFF. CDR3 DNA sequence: TGTGCCAGCAGCCCCCGACTAGCGGGGGCCACCGGGGAGCTGTTTTTT. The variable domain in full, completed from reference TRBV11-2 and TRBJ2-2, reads EAGVAQSPRYKIIEKRQSVAFWCNPISGHATLYWYQQILGQGPKLLIQFQNNGVVDDSQLPKDRFSAERLKGVDSTLKIQPAKLEDSAVYLCASSPRLAGATGELFFGEGSRLTVL.

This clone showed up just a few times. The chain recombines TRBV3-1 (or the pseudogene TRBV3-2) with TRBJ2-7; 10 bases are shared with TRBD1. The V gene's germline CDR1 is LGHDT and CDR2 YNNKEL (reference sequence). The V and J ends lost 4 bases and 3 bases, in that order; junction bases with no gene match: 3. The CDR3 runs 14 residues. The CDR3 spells CASSPGTGDYEQYF. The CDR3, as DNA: TGTGCCAGCAGCCCCGGGACAGGGGACTACGAGCAGTACTTC.

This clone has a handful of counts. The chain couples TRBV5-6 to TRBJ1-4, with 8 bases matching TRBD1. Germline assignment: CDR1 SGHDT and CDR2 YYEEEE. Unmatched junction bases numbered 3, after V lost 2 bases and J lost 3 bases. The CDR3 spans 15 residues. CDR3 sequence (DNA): TGTGCCAGCAGCTTCCAGGGGGCTGCTAATGAAAAACTGTTTTTT. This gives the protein CASSFQGAANEKLFF.

The DNA of the CDR3 is TGTGCCAGCAGTTTCGGGGGAGGGGACGGCGAGCAGTACTTC. Its protein product is CASSFGGGDGEQYF. The gene calls are TRBV28 and TRBJ2-7; 7 bases line up with TRBD2. Germline lookup yields CDR1 MDHEN and CDR2 SYDVKM. The V and J ends lost 3 bases and 6 bases, in that order; junction bases with no gene match: 8. The CDR3 runs to 14 residues.

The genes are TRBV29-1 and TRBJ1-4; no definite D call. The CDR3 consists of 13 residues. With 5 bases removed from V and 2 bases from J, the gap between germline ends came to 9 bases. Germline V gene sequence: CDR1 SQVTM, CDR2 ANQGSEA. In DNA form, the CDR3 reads TGCAGCGTTAGAGGAGGCACTAATGAAAAACTGTTTTTT. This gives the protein CSVRGGTNEKLFF. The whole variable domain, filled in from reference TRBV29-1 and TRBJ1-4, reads SAVISQKPSRDICQRGTSLTIQCQVDSQVTMMFWYRQQPGQSLTLIATANQGSEATYESGFVIDKFPISRPNLTFSTLTVSNMSPEDSSIYLCSVRGGTNEKLFFGSGTQLSVL.

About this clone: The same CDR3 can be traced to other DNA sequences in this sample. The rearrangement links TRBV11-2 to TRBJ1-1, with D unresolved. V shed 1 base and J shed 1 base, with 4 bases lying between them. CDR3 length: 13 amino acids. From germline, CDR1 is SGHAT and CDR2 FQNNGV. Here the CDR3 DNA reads TGTGCCAGCAGCTTAGCCGGGAACACTGAAGCTTTCTTT. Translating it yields CASSLAGNTEAFF. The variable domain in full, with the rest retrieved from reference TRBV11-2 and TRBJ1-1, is EAGVAQSPRYKIIEKRQSVAFWCNPISGHATLYWYQQILGQGPKLLIQFQNNGVVDDSQLPKDRFSAERLKGVDSTLKIQPAKLEDSAVYLCASSLAGNTEAFFGQGTRLTVV.

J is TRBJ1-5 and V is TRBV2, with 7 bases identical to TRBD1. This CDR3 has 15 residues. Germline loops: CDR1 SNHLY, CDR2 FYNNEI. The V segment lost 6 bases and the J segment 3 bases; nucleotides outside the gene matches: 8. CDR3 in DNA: TGTGCCAGCAGAACCTCCGGGACAGTCAATCAGCCCCAGCATTTT. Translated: CASRTSGTVNQPQHF.

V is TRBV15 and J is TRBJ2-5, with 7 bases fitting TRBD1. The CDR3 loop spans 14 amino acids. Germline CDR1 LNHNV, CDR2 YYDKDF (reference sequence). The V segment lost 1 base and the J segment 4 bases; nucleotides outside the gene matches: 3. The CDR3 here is CATSRAPGGETQYF. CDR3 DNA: TGTGCCACCAGCAGAGCCCCAGGGGGAGAGACCCAGTACTTC.

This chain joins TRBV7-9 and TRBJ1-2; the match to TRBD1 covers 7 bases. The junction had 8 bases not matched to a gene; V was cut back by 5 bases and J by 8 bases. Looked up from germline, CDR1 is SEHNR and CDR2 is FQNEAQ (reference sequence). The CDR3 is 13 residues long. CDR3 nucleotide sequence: TGTGCCAGCAGCCCGCCCGGACAGGCGGGCTACACCTTC. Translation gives CASSPPGQAGYTF.

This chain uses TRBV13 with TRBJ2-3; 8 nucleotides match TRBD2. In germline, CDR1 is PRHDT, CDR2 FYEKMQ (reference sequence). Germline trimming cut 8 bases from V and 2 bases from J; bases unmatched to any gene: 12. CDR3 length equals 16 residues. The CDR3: CASSPSGGGYTDTQYF. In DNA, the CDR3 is TGTGCCAGCTCTCCCTCGGGCGGGGGGTACACAGATACGCAGTATTTT.

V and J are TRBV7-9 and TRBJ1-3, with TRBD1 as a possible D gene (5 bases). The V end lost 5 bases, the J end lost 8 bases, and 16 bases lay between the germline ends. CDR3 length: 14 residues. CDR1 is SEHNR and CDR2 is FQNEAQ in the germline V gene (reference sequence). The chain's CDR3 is CASSRPGSQDTIYF. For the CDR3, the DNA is TGTGCCAGCAGCCGTCCAGGGTCTCAAGACACCATATATTTT.

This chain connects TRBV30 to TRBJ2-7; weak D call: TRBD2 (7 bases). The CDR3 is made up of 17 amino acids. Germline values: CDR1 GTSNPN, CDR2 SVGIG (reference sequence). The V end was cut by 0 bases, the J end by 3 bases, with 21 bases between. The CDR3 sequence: CAWSVKGRGGNCYEQYF. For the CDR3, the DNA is TGTGCCTGGAGTGTAAAGGGGAGGGGGGGTAATTGCTACGAGCAGTACTTC.

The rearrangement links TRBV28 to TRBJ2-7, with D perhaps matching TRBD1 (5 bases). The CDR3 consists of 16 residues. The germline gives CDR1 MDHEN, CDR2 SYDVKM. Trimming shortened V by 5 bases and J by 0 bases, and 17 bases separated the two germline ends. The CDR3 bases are TGTGCCAGCAGTCCGCTCCAGGACACCAGCTCCTACGAGCAGTACTTC. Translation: CASSPLQDTSSYEQYF.

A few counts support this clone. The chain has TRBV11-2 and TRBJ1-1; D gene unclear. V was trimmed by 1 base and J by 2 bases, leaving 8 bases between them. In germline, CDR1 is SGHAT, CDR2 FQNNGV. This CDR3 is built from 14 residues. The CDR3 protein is CASSLAGFNTEAFF. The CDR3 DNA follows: TGTGCCAGCAGCTTAGCGGGGTTTAACACTGAAGCTTTCTTT.

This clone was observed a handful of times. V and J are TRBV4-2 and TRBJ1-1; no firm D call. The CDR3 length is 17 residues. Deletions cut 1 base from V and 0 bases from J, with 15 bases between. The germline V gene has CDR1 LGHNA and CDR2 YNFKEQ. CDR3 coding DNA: TGTGCCAGCAGCCAAGTAATCCCAAGGCGGCTGAACACTGAAGCTTTCTTT. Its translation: CASSQVIPRRLNTEAFF.

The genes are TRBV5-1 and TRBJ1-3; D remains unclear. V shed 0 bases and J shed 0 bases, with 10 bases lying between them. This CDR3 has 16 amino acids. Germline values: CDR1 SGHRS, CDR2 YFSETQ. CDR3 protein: CASSLGESYSGNTIYF. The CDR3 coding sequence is TGCGCCAGCAGCTTGGGCGAGTCCTACTCTGGAAACACCATATATTTT.

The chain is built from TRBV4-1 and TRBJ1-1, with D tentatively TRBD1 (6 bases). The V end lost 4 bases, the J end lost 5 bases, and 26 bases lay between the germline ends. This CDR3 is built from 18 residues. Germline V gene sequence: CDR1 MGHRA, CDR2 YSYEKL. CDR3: CASSPTPGQTSQGTEAFF. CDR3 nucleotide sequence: TGCGCCAGCAGCCCAACACCGGGACAAACAAGCCAGGGGACTGAAGCTTTCTTT.

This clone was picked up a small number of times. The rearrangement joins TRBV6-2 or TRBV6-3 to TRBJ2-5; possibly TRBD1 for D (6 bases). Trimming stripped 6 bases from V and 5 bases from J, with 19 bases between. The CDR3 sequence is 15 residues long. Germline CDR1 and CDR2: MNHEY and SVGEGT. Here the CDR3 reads CASSLIEGVGETQYF. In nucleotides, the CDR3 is TGTGCCAGCAGCCTTATCGAGGGGGTTGGGGAGACCCAGTACTTC.

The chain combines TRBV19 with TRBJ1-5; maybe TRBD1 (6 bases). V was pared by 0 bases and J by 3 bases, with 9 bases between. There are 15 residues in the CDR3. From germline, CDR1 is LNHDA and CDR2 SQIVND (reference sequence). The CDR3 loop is CASSIEQGFNQPQHF. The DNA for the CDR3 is TGTGCCAGTAGTATAGAACAGGGATTCAATCAGCCCCAGCATTTT. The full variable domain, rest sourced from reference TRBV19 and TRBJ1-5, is DGGITQSPKYLFRKEGQNVTLSCEQNLNHDAMYWYRQDPGQGLRLIYYSQIVNDFQKGDIAEGYSVSREKKESFPLTVTSAQKNPTAFYLCASSIEQGFNQPQHFGDGTRLSIL.

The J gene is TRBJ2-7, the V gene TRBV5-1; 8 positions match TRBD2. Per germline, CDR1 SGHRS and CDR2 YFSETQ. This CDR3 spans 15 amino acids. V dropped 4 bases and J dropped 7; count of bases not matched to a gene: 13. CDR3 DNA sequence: TGCGCCAGCAGCCCCAGCGGCGGGGGGAAGTGGGAGCAGTACTTC. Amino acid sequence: CASSPSGGGKWEQYF.

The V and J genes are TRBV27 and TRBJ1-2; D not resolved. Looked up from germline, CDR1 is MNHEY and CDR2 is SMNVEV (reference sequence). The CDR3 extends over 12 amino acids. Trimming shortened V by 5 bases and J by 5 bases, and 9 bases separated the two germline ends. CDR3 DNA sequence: TGTGCCAGCAGTCGGAAGAGGTATGGCTACACCTTC. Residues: CASSRKRYGYTF.

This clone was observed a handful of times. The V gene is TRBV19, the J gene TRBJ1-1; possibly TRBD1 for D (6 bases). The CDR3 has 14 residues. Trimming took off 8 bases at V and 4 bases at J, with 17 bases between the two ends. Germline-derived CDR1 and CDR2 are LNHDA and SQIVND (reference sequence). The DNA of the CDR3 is TGTGCCAGTGCTCAGGGGATGTCGGGCACTGAAGCTTTCTTT. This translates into CASAQGMSGTEAFF.

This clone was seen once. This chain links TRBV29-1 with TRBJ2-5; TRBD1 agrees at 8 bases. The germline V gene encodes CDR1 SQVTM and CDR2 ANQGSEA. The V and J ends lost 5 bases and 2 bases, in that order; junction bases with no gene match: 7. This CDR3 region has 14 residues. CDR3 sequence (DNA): TGCAGCGTTACGCCCGGGACAGGTCAAGAGACCCAGTACTTC. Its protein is CSVTPGTGQETQYF.